This TCR beta chain was identified during a study of blood T cell repertoires in COVID-19. V was clipped by 5 bases and J by 7 bases, with 18 bases between them. CDR1 is SQVTM and CDR2 is ANQGSEA in the germline V gene. The CDR3 covers 14 residues. Original processing notes: Reference gene primer amplification gave nucleated cell count estimates. Some clones are missing from TCRdb's copy, which holds only in-frame ones; the method was immunoSEQ multiplex PCR. D and trimming come from the DNA, and the V and J calls and clone size come from that table. Of roughly 180,000 clones listed, 60% to 85% are singletons.

The material sequenced was peripheral blood. The J gene is TRBJ2-1, the V gene TRBV29-1, with D perhaps TRBD2 (6 bases). The source is a woman in her fifties or sixties with COVID-19, enrolled during active disease. The CDR3 DNA is TGCAGCGTTTTGAAAGGAGTCAGCGGGAATGAGCAGTTCTTC. This translates into CSVLKGVSGNEQFF.